This section outlines one T cell receptor beta chain sequence together with its context. Its target is unknown. This record belongs to a study of T cell responses to AZD1222 COVID-19 vaccine. Study outcomes and limitations: Dominant CD4 TCR responses targeted spike regions 160-218 and 743-854. There were mostly white British donors and more females than males, and clonal diversity was possibly underestimated.

Per the germline V gene, CDR1 is MDHEN and CDR2 is SYDVKM. Trimming pared 3 bases from V and 0 bases from J, leaving 6 bases between. The CDR3 has 14 amino acids. TCRdb's copy holds only in-frame clones and misses some; the assay was immunoSEQ multiplex PCR. The sample holds about 150,000 clones, 92% seen once. The rearrangement joins TRBV28 to TRBJ1-5; no firm D call. The specimen comprised peripheral blood, sampled 28 days after the second AZD1222 dose. The receptor comes from an adult who received the AZD1222 COVID-19 vaccine. The DNA of the CDR3 is TGTGCCAGCAGTTTGATGGGTAGCAATCAGCCCCAGCATTTT. This sequence encodes CASSLMGSNQPQHF.